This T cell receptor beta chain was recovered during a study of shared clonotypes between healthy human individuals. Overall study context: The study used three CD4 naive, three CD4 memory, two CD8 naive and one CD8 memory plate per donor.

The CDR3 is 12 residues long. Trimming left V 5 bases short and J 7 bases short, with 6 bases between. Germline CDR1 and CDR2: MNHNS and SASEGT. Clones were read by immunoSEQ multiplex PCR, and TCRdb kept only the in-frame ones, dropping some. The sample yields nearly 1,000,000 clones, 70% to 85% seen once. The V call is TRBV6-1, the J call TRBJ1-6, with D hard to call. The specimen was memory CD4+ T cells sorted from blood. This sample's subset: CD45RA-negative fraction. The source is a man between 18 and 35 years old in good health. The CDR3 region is CASSTGNSPLHF. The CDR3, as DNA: TGTGCCAGCAGTACGGGGAATTCACCCCTCCACTTT.